The next 27 T cell receptor beta chains were all read from a single sample in a study of regulatory T cells in long-lasting Graves disease (dated by TCRdb to the early 2020s). The sample's time point label is to be understood as: newly diagnosed GD, antithyroid drugs for less than 3 months. For both TCR sequencing and RNA sequencing, RNA was extracted from PBMCs using TRIzol. Library preparation was by multiplex PCR. Sequencing relied on an Illumina HiSeq 4000. iRepertoire HTBI primers and Arm-PCR amplification of CDR3 regions were used to construct TCR beta libraries. In-frame beta chains were kept once TCRdb had trimmed the public reads at Q25 with fastp and called clones with MiXCR. Every entry covers one CDR3 protein and lists the most common genes and DNA from its rows. The sample includes approximately 310,000 distinct CDR3 sequences, with about 20% observed a single time. Around 37% of the sample is taken by the ten largest.

Sequencing was performed on peripheral blood mononuclear cells (PBMCs), taken at new diagnosis, from a patient treated with antithyroid drugs. All receptors derive from a female donor with Graves disease.

This chain uses TRBV28 with TRBJ2-7, with 8 positions matching TRBD1. V was clipped by 6 bases and J by 2 bases; unmatched bases: 6. Germline loops: CDR1 MDHEN, CDR2 SYDVKM. The CDR3 has 14 residues. CDR3 nucleotide sequence: TGTGCCAGCAGGTCCCAGGGGGCCCCCTACGAGCAGTACTTC. This gives the protein CASRSQGAPYEQYF.

This clonotype was counted at least ten times. V and J are TRBV19 and TRBJ2-5; D is unresolved. Trimming removed 3 bases at V and 4 bases at J, with 9 bases between. Germline assignment: CDR1 LNHDA and CDR2 SQIVND (reference sequence). The CDR3 totals 13 residues. The CDR3, as DNA: TGTGCCAGTAGTATTAGCCTGGGAGAGACCCAGTACTTC. Its translation: CASSISLGETQYF.

The gene calls are TRBV12-3 or TRBV12-4 and TRBJ2-1; 10 nucleotides match TRBD2. The CDR3 covers 15 residues. V lost 7 bases, J lost 6 bases, and 9 bases stayed unmatched. This chain's CDR3 is CASTPGLAGANEQFF. In nucleotides, the CDR3 is TGTGCCAGCACCCCTGGGCTAGCGGGAGCCAATGAGCAGTTCTTC.

This chain uses TRBV19 with TRBJ1-5; perhaps TRBD1 as D (6 bases). CDR3 length: 14 residues. Deletions cut 5 bases from V and 5 bases from J, with 13 bases between. Germline values: CDR1 LNHDA, CDR2 SQIVND (reference sequence). Written as DNA, the CDR3 is TGTGCCAGTAGTGCGGACAGCGAATATCAGCCCCAGCATTTT. Translated: CASSADSEYQPQHF.

There are a few counts of this clonotype. The chain employs TRBV5-4 and TRBJ2-1; 14 bases align to TRBD2. The CDR3 totals 16 residues. CDR1 is SGHNT and CDR2 is YYREEE in the germline V gene (reference sequence). The junction had 9 bases not matched to a gene; V was cut back by 5 bases and J by 8 bases. CDR3 nucleotide sequence: TGTGCCAGCAGTACCGGGACTAGCGGGAGCTTGGATGAGCAGTTCTTC. Translating it yields CASSTGTSGSLDEQFF.

This clonotype was observed many times. In DNA, the CDR3 is TGTGCCAGCAGCTTAGGGCGGGAGGGCCTTTACAATGAGCAGTTCTTC. Its translation is CASSLGREGLYNEQFF. The chain combines TRBV7-9 with TRBJ2-1; 9 nucleotides match TRBD2. The CDR3 is 16 amino acids. The germline gives CDR1 SEHNR, CDR2 FQNEAQ (reference sequence). The trim removed 1 base at V and 4 bases at J, leaving 5 bases unmatched.

This clonotype was detected only a few times. The rearrangement uses TRBV7-9 and TRBJ2-7; no reliable D call. The germline V gene has CDR1 SEHNR and CDR2 FQNEAQ (reference sequence). With 7 bases removed from V and 4 bases from J, the gap between germline ends came to 20 bases. The CDR3 runs to 15 residues. The CDR3 sequence is CASTLIQGTRYEQYF. For the CDR3, the DNA is TGTGCCAGCACCCTCATCCAAGGCACCCGATACGAGCAGTACTTC.

This clonotype was observed a few times. The chain recombines TRBV5-4 with TRBJ1-2, with D unclear. Trimming left V 1 base short and J 3 bases short, with 7 bases between. Germline lookup yields CDR1 SGHNT and CDR2 YYREEE (reference sequence). The CDR3 runs 13 residues. CDR3 amino acids: CASSLPRDYGYTF. The CDR3 DNA reads as TGTGCCAGCAGCTTGCCCCGAGACTATGGCTACACCTTC.

The chain has TRBV27 and TRBJ1-4; tentatively, D is TRBD1 (6 bases). The CDR3 contains 14 residues. Germline CDR1 and CDR2: MNHEY and SMNVEV (reference sequence). Trimming shortened V by 3 bases and J by 6 bases, and 11 bases separated the two germline ends. In nucleotides, the CDR3 is TGTGCCAGCAGTTTGGCCAGGGGTTATGAAAAACTGTTTTTT. Translated, it gives CASSLARGYEKLFF.

The chain links TRBV4-1 to TRBJ2-1; D is ambiguous. The CDR3 runs 13 residues. V lost 1 base and J 8 bases, leaving 9 bases between the germline ends. CDR1 is MGHRA and CDR2 is YSYEKL in the germline V gene. In DNA, the CDR3 is TGCGCCAGCAGCCAAGTTGACGGCTATGAGCAGTTCTTC. The encoded protein is CASSQVDGYEQFF.

In its sample, this clonotype was seen many times. The chain joins TRBV6-1 to TRBJ2-7; 7 nucleotides line up with TRBD2. Trimming cost V 8 bases and J 4 bases; bases outside gene matches: 11. CDR3 length: 14 residues. Germline-derived CDR1 and CDR2 are MNHNS and SASEGT. CDR3 DNA sequence: TGTGCCAGCCGGCGGGCGGGAGTAGGGTACGAGCAGTACTTC. Translated: CASRRAGVGYEQYF.

This clonotype was seen repeatedly, ten times or more. This sequence joins TRBV27 and TRBJ2-7; weak D call: TRBD1 (6 bases). Trimming removed 3 bases at V and 6 bases at J, with 12 bases between. This CDR3 spans 13 amino acids. The germline V gene has CDR1 MNHEY and CDR2 SMNVEV (reference sequence). The CDR3 sequence is CASSLGARGEQYF. The CDR3 nucleotides read TGTGCCAGCAGTTTGGGGGCCCGGGGCGAGCAGTACTTC.

This clonotype came up many times. In DNA form, the CDR3 reads TGTGCCAGCAGCCTCGAACTCACCGGGACAGGGGCCTACGAGCAGTACTTC. Encoded protein: CASSLELTGTGAYEQYF. V and J are TRBV7-9 and TRBJ2-7, with 10 bases identical to TRBD1. The V gene end was trimmed by 5 bases and the J gene end by 2 bases; junction bases not matched to a gene: 12. Germline V lookup: CDR1 SEHNR, CDR2 FQNEAQ (reference sequence). This CDR3 spans 17 amino acids.

With regard to this clonotype: A much larger clone differs from this one at a single base, so this may be a read error. This chain connects TRBV5-1 to TRBJ1-1; tentative D call: TRBD1 (6 bases). Germline CDR1 reads SGHRS; CDR2 reads YFSETQ. The CDR3 is 13 amino acids. CDR3 coding DNA: TGTGCCAGCAGACCGACAGGGAACACTGAAGCTTTCTTT. Amino acid sequence: CASRPTGNTEAFF.

This clonotype was picked up many times. J is TRBJ2-4 and V is TRBV6-2 or TRBV6-3; D possibly corresponds to TRBD2 (7 bases). The CDR3 extends over 17 amino acids. Between the trimmed V and J ends, which lost 5 bases and 0 bases, there was a span of 17 bases. CDR1 and CDR2 (germline): MNHEY, SVGEGT. The CDR3 DNA reads as TGTGCCAGCAGTGAACAGTGGCGGGGGCTAGCCAAAAACATTCAGTACTTC. It is translated as CASSEQWRGLAKNIQYF.

This clonotype was counted at least ten times. This chain's CDR3 is CASSFSHPLLETQYF. The CDR3 nucleotides read TGTGCCAGCAGCTTTTCCCACCCCTTGCTGGAGACCCAGTACTTC. The chain employs TRBV7-9 and TRBJ2-5; D is undetermined. The CDR3 runs 15 residues. Germline CDR1 and CDR2: SEHNR and FQNEAQ (reference sequence). Trimming took off 3 bases at V and 5 bases at J, with 16 bases between the two ends.

This clonotype was seen a few times. V usage is TRBV12-3 or TRBV12-4 and J usage is TRBJ2-3, with D perhaps being TRBD1 or TRBD2 (6 bases each). The CDR3 sequence is 16 residues long. Trimming removed 4 bases from V and 4 bases from J, with 18 bases in between. This chain's CDR3 is CASSSGALGVPDTQYF. CDR3 in DNA: TGTGCCAGCAGTTCGGGGGCTTTAGGGGTCCCAGATACGCAGTATTTT.

This clonotype was observed at least ten times. The chain employs TRBV6-1 and TRBJ2-7; the match to TRBD1 covers 7 bases. Trimming cost V 5 bases and J 13 bases; bases outside gene matches: 14. Germline V gene data show CDR1 as MNHNS and CDR2 as SASEGT. CDR3 length: 13 amino acids. This CDR3 reads CASSTRQGDTSYF. CDR3 nucleotides: TGTGCCAGCAGTACAAGACAGGGCGATACTTCTTACTTC.

The rearrangement links TRBV9 to TRBJ2-3, with a weak D call TRBD2 (7 bases). V lost 1 base and J lost 6, with 21 bases in between. This CDR3 spans 17 amino acids. The germline gives CDR1 SGDLS, CDR2 YYNGEE. In DNA form, the CDR3 reads TGTGCCAGCAGCGTACGGGGGGCTAGCAGCACTACTGATACGCAGTATTTT. Protein product: CASSVRGASSTTDTQYF.

This clonotype was observed many times. The rearrangement uses TRBV6-1 and TRBJ2-7; 8 bases line up with TRBD1. CDR3 length: 14 amino acids. The germline gives CDR1 MNHNS, CDR2 SASEGT. The J segment lost 4 bases and the V segment lost 6 bases, leaving 8 bases of the junction unmatched. CDR3 in DNA: TGTGCCAGCAGACCGGGACAGGCTAGTTACGAGCAGTACTTC. It specifies CASRPGQASYEQYF.

The sample holds many counts of this clonotype. The chain carries TRBV28 and TRBJ1-4; the D gene is possibly TRBD1 (5 bases). CDR1 MDHEN and CDR2 SYDVKM come from the germline V gene. CDR3 length equals 15 residues. V lost 5 bases and J 3 bases, leaving 13 bases between the germline ends. For the CDR3, the DNA is TGTGCCAGCAGTCTCCTAGGGGTTGCTAATGAAAAACTGTTTTTT. Translating it yields CASSLLGVANEKLFF.

This clonotype was detected ten times or more. The chain combines TRBV6-1 with TRBJ2-3; TRBD2 agrees at 7 bases. V lost 0 bases to trimming and J lost 6 bases; unmatched junction nucleotides: 3. The CDR3 spans 14 residues. Germline V CDR1 and CDR2: MNHNS, SASEGT. The CDR3 spells CASSEASGGDTQYF. CDR3 nucleotide sequence: TGTGCCAGCAGTGAAGCTTCGGGGGGTGATACGCAGTATTTT.

Concerning this clonotype itself: A far larger clone is one nucleotide away, so this likely arose from a read error. This chain uses TRBV7-9 with TRBJ2-3, with 7 bases fitting TRBD2. Per the germline V gene, CDR1 is SEHNR and CDR2 is FQNEAQ (reference sequence). The CDR3 has 18 amino acids. V was clipped by 5 bases and J by 2 bases; unmatched bases: 16. The CDR3 here is CASSKGASGVLPTDTQYF. The CDR3 nucleotides read TGTGCCAGCAGCAAAGGGGCTAGCGGAGTACTACCCACAGATACGCAGTATTTT.

Ten or more counts support this clonotype. The chain links TRBV2 to TRBJ2-7, with 10 bases matching TRBD1. The CDR3 is 16 amino acids. Losses at the gene ends were 5 bases for V and 5 bases for J; bases not matched to a gene: 12. Per germline, CDR1 SNHLY and CDR2 FYNNEI. CDR3 in amino acids: CASSPRRDRGLNEQYF. For the CDR3, the DNA is TGTGCCAGCAGTCCCAGGAGGGACAGGGGTTTGAACGAGCAGTACTTC.

A note on this clonotype: One base separates it from a far larger clone, so it is likely a read error. This sequence joins TRBV11-3 and TRBJ2-5; D tentatively fits TRBD1 or TRBD2 (5 bases each). This CDR3 is built from 13 residues. CDR1 and CDR2 from the germline V gene are SGHNT and YENEEA. The CDR3 spells CVSSWGPEETQYF. The CDR3 nucleotides read TGTGTCAGCTCCTGGGGACCAGAAGAGACCCAGTACTTC.

V usage is TRBV5-8 and J usage is TRBJ2-6, with a possible D match to TRBD1 (6 bases). CDR1 is SGHTS, CDR2 YDEGEE, per germline. The CDR3 length is 20 residues. V was trimmed by 4 bases and J by 0 bases, leaving 23 bases between them. In DNA form, the CDR3 reads TGTGCCAGCAGCCCACCGACAGGCGAATCACCGCGCTCTGGGGCCAACGTCCTGACTTTC. Its translation: CASSPPTGESPRSGANVLTF.

This clonotype occurred many times. The rearrangement uses TRBV12-3 or TRBV12-4 and TRBJ2-3; D is undetermined. The ends were cut back, 5 bases at V and 4 bases at J, with 7 bases in the middle. CDR3 size: 12 residues. The CDR3 loop reads CASSRSADTQYF. Written as DNA, the CDR3 is TGTGCCAGCAGTCGGTCCGCAGATACGCAGTATTTT.